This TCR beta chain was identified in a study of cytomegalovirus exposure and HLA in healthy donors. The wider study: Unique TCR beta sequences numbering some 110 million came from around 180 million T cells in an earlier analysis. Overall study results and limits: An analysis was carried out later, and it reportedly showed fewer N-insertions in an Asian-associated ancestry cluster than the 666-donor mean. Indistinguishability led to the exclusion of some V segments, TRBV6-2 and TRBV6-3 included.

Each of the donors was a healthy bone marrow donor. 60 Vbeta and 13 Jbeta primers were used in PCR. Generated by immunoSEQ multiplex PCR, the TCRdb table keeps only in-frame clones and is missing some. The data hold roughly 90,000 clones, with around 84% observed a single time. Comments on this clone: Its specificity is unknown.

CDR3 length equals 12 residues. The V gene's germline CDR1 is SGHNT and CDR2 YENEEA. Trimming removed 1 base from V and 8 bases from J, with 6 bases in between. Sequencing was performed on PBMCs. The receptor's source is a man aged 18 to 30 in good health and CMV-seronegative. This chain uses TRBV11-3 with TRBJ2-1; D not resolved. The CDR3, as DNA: TGTGCCAGCAGCTTAGCCCGGGATGAGCAGTTCTTC. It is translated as CASSLARDEQFF.